The rows below give T cell receptor beta chains drawn from one sample of a study of blood T cell repertoires in COVID-19. Sequenced by immunoSEQ multiplex PCR; TCRdb stores in-frame clones only, minus some. The repertoire holds approximately 150,000 clones, 80% to 90% seen once, with over 2% in the top ten. Sequencing was carried out using peripheral blood. Source of these receptors: a woman at least 80 years old with acute or convalescent COVID-19. The CDR3 runs from the conserved cysteine through the conserved F or W. A D gene is named only where the DNA matches it firmly. Not all rows give a size; the values are once, few, many and, for expanded clones, a class.

D gene	V gene	clone size	J gene	CDR3 DNA	CDR3 protein
TRBD2	TRBV24-1	.	TRBJ2-1	TGTGCCACCAGTGCTGCCCAGGGTGCGGGAGGAGGGAGCTCCTACAATGAGCAGTTCTTC	CATSAAQGAGGGSSYNEQFF
.	TRBV19	many	TRBJ2-1	TGTGCCAGTAGTGTACAGGGTTTGTACAATGAGCAGTTCTTC	CASSVQGLYNEQFF
.	TRBV19	.	TRBJ1-1	TGTGCCAGCCGATGGGGACTAGAGGACACTGAAGCTTTCTTT	CASRWGLEDTEAFF
.	TRBV5-4	few	TRBJ2-3	TGTGCCAGCAGCCGTGTGACTACCTCTAGCACAGATACGCAGTATTTT	CASSRVTTSSTDTQYF
.	TRBV7-6	once	TRBJ2-3	TGTGCCAGCAGCTTGGAGGGGCAGGGCACAGATACGCAGTATTTT	CASSLEGQGTDTQYF
.	TRBV19	.	TRBJ2-6	TGTGCCAGTAGTATAGAGGCCACTGGGGCCAACGTCCTGACTTTC	CASSIEATGANVLTF
.	TRBV27	.	TRBJ2-7	TGTGCCAGCATGGGGGGTAGATACGAGCAGTACTTC	CASMGGRYEQYF
TRBD2	TRBV9	.	TRBJ2-1	TGTGCCAGCAGCGTAGACCCAGCGGGAACTGAGCAGTTCTTC	CASSVDPAGTEQFF
.	TRBV9	.	TRBJ1-6	TGTGCCAGCAGCGTAGGGTCCAGGGGTGATTCACCCCTCCACTTT	CASSVGSRGDSPLHF
.	TRBV10-3	.	TRBJ1-5	TGTGCCATCAGTGAGTGGGGGGGCAATCAGCCCCAGCATTTT	CAISEWGGNQPQHF
TRBD2	TRBV18	.	TRBJ2-2	TGTGCCAGCTCACCACCGGCTAGCGGGAACCCCGGGGAGCTGTTTTTT	CASSPPASGNPGELFF
.	TRBV7-3	.	TRBJ2-5	TGTGCCAGCAGCTTAGGACAGCAAGAGACCCAGTACTTC	CASSLGQQETQYF
.	TRBV7-9	.	TRBJ1-3	TGTGCCAGCAGCCGTACGGGGGGCGACTCTGGAAACACCATATATTTT	CASSRTGGDSGNTIYF
TRBD1	TRBV6-5	.	TRBJ1-3	TGTGCCATCCGGACAGGCTTCCATGGAAACACCATATATTTT	CAIRTGFHGNTIYF
.	TRBV2	.	TRBJ2-7	TGTGCCAGCAGTGAAATGAACGGGGGCGAGCAGTACTTC	CASSEMNGGEQYF
.	TRBV11-2	.	TRBJ2-7	TGTGCCAGCAGCCCCGGACCCGGGGTCTACGAGCAGTACTTC	CASSPGPGVYEQYF
TRBD1	TRBV16	.	TRBJ1-1	TGTGCCAGCAGCCAGACGGACAGGGGCACTGAAGCTTTCTTT	CASSQTDRGTEAFF
TRBD1	TRBV9	.	TRBJ1-3	TGTGCCAGCAGCTCTCGGACAGGGGATATGGGAAACACCATATATTTT	CASSSRTGDMGNTIYF
.	TRBV6-5	.	TRBJ1-5	TGTGCCAGCAGTCAGGACAGACCCAATCAGCCCCAGCATTTT	CASSQDRPNQPQHF
TRBD2	TRBV30	.	TRBJ2-1	TGTGCCTGGATGTTTAGCGGGGCCCTGAATGAGCAGTTCTTC	CAWMFSGALNEQFF
TRBD1	TRBV18	.	TRBJ2-7	TGTGCCAGCTCACTGGGACAGGGCTTCTCCTACGAGCAGTACTTC	CASSLGQGFSYEQYF
TRBD2	TRBV4-1	.	TRBJ2-1	TGCGCCAGCAGCCAATCCCCTCCTGGCGGGGGGCCCTACAATGAGCAGTTCTTC	CASSQSPPGGGPYNEQFF
.	TRBV9	.	TRBJ1-2	TGTGCCAGCAGCGTAGGAGGTGCGGCAGGGGTATATGGCTACACCTTC	CASSVGGAAGVYGYTF
.	TRBV6-1	.	TRBJ1-5	TGTGCCAGCAGTGATTGGAACAGGGTGCGAGGCCGGCCCCAGCATTTT	CASSDWNRVRGRPQHF
TRBD1	TRBV28	.	TRBJ2-7	TGTGCCAGCCGGACAGGGACCTACGAGCAGTACTTC	CASRTGTYEQYF
.	TRBV29-1	.	TRBJ2-7	TGCAGCGTTGATCGGCAGGGTACCTACGAGCAGTACTTC	CSVDRQGTYEQYF
.	TRBV5-8	few	TRBJ1-1	TGTGCCAGCAGCTTTTACCCCCCGAGTCCAGGCACTGAAGCTTTCTTT	CASSFYPPSPGTEAFF
.	TRBV2	.	TRBJ2-7	TGTGCCAGCAGTGAAGTGAGACATTACTCCCACGAGCAGTACTTC	CASSEVRHYSHEQYF
.	TRBV27	once	TRBJ1-6	TGTGCCAGCAGTTTAGGTCCTCGGAATTCACCCCTCCACTTT	CASSLGPRNSPLHF
.	TRBV19	.	TRBJ1-5	TGTGCCAGTAGTATAGATCGATGGGGCCACAATCAGCCCCAGCATTTT	CASSIDRWGHNQPQHF
.	TRBV9	.	TRBJ2-5	TGTGCCAGCAGCGTAGCAGGAGGGTTACAAGAGACCCAGTACTTC	CASSVAGGLQETQYF
TRBD1	TRBV11-1	.	TRBJ2-3	TGTGCCAGCAGCTTAGCCCCGGACAGGGGAGATACGCAGTATTTT	CASSLAPDRGDTQYF
TRBD2	TRBV5-8	.	TRBJ2-1	TGTGCCCGTGGTGGTAGGAGCGGGGGATTCTCCTACAATGAGCAGTTCTTC	CARGGRSGGFSYNEQFF
TRBD1	TRBV18	.	TRBJ2-7	TGTGCCAGCTCACCCTCCGGGACAGCGTACGAGCAGTACTTC	CASSPSGTAYEQYF